This is a list of T cell receptor beta chains from one sample in a study of cytomegalovirus exposure and HLA in healthy donors. Here immunoSEQ multiplex PCR was the method, and the copy in TCRdb shows in-frame clones only, minus some. The sample consists of 150,000 to 200,000 clones, about four fifths of them appearing once. The sequencing input was PBMCs. The receptor set was obtained from a female donor in good health and CMV-seronegative. Both conserved end residues are part of each CDR3. The D gene is left open where the match is weak. The size of a clone is reported for some rows only, either as once, few or many, or as a class for expanded clones.

-	TRBV14	TRBJ2-7	TRBD2	TGTGCCAGCAGCCCAGCGGGGGGCCGGGAGAAGCAGTACTTC	CASSPAGGREKQYF
-	TRBV5-1	TRBJ2-1	-	TGCGCCAGCAGCTTGGTGGCGGGATCCAATGAGCAGTTCTTC	CASSLVAGSNEQFF
-	TRBV6-5	TRBJ1-3	TRBD1	TGTGCCAGCAGTGAAGTGGACAGGGGTCACACCATATATTTT	CASSEVDRGHTIYF
-	TRBV15	TRBJ1-1	-	TGTGCCACCAGCAGAGGAGACAGGAACACTGAAGCTTTCTTT	CATSRGDRNTEAFF
-	TRBV4-3	TRBJ1-1	TRBD1	TGCGCCAGCAGCCCGGGACAGGGCACTGAAGCTTTCTTT	CASSPGQGTEAFF
-	TRBV2	TRBJ1-2	-	TGTGCCAGCAGTGAAGGCGCCCAGCGTCTCGGCTACACCTTC	CASSEGAQRLGYTF
-	TRBV2	TRBJ1-5	TRBD1	TGTGCCATAGGGGACAGTTACAATCAGCCCCAGCATTTT	CAIGDSYNQPQHF
-	TRBV18	TRBJ2-7	TRBD2	TGTGCCAGCTCGATTTTCCGTGTCACTAGCGGGAGGAAAAACTCCTACGAGCAGTACTTC	CASSIFRVTSGRKNSYEQYF
once	TRBV7-3	TRBJ2-1	-	TGTGCCAGCAGCTACCTTAACACGAACAATGAGCAGTTCTTC	CASSYLNTNNEQFF
-	TRBV7-9	TRBJ2-1	TRBD2	TGTTCCAGCAGTTACCGGACTAGCGGGAGATTAAATGAGCAGTTCTTC	CSSSYRTSGRLNEQFF
-	TRBV5-1	TRBJ2-7	-	TGCGCCAGCAGCCCGACCGGGACTTACGAGCAGTACTTC	CASSPTGTYEQYF
-	TRBV7-9	TRBJ2-2	-	TGTTCCAGCAGCCTATCGAGGGAGCTGTTTTTT	CSSSLSRELFF
-	TRBV5-1	TRBJ2-3	TRBD2	TGCGCCAGCAGCTTGGCTAGCGGGGGAGTGGATACGCAGTATTTT	CASSLASGGVDTQYF
-	TRBV11-2	TRBJ1-4	-	TGTGCCAGCAGCTTAGGGTTGGGACTGATTAATGAAAAACTGTTTTTT	CASSLGLGLINEKLFF
-	TRBV4-2	TRBJ2-2	-	TGTGCCAGCAGCCAAGGAGAGGGCGGGGAGCTGTTTTTT	CASSQGEGGELFF
-	TRBV6-5	TRBJ2-7	-	TGTGCCAGCACGGGAAGGGGGTCCTACGAGCAGTACTTC	CASTGRGSYEQYF
-	TRBV4-1	TRBJ2-1	-	TGCGCCAGCAGCCAAGGACAAGAAACGTACAATGAGCAGTTCTTC	CASSQGQETYNEQFF
-	TRBV1	TRBJ2-7	-	TGCACCAGCAGCCAAGAACCCCCAGGGGGGTTCTCCTACGAGCAGTACTTC	CTSSQEPPGGFSYEQYF
-	TRBV28	TRBJ1-5	TRBD1	TGTGCCAGCAGTTTATCTTGGCAGGGGGCGAATCAGCCCCAGCATTTT	CASSLSWQGANQPQHF
once	TRBV5-6	TRBJ1-6	-	TGTGCCAGCAGCACCCAGTCGGGGAATTCACCCCTCCACTTT	CASSTQSGNSPLHF
-	TRBV5-1	TRBJ1-2	TRBD1	TGCGCCAGCAGCTTAGACAGGGGTAACTATGGCTACACCTTC	CASSLDRGNYGYTF
-	TRBV10-3	TRBJ1-1	TRBD1	TGTGCCTCTCGGACAGGGGAATTTACTGAAGCTTTCTTT	CASRTGEFTEAFF
-	TRBV2	TRBJ2-3	-	TGTGCCAGCAGTGACGCGGGGCCCCATCGGAATACGCAGTATTTT	CASSDAGPHRNTQYF
-	TRBV18	TRBJ1-5	TRBD1	TGTGCCGGGCACAACCAGGGGGCGAACAATCAGCCCCAGCATTTT	CAGHNQGANNQPQHF
-	TRBV7-9	TRBJ2-1	-	TGTGCCAGCAGCTTAGTCGGAGGGGCCCATTTCAATGAGCAGTTCTTC	CASSLVGGAHFNEQFF
-	TRBV19	TRBJ2-1	-	TGTGCCAGTGTGGGGGCACCGCCCTACAATGAGCAGTTCTTC	CASVGAPPYNEQFF
-	TRBV12-5	TRBJ1-2	-	TGTGCTAGTGGTTTGGACGGGGACTATGGCTACACCTTC	CASGLDGDYGYTF
-	TRBV10-3	TRBJ2-7	TRBD1	TGTGCCATCAGGGTAGGGACAGGGGGAGAGCAGTACTTC	CAIRVGTGGEQYF
once	TRBV12-5	TRBJ2-2	-	TGTGCTAGTGGCCTCGGTAACACCGGGGAGCTGTTCTTT	CASGLGNTGELFF
-	TRBV19	TRBJ1-5	-	TGTGCCAGTAACCCGACAGGAGGCCATCAGCCCCAGCATTTT	CASNPTGGHQPQHF
-	TRBV7-2	TRBJ2-3	TRBD2	TGTGCCAGCAGCTTCGTAGGACTAGCCGGGGATACGCAGTATTTT	CASSFVGLAGDTQYF
-	TRBV9	TRBJ1-6	-	TGTGCCAGCAGCGTAATCGGGTATAATTCACCCCTCCACTTT	CASSVIGYNSPLHF
-	TRBV25-1	TRBJ2-5	-	TGTGCCAGCAGTGAATATAAGGGGCGGGAGACCCAGTACTTC	CASSEYKGRETQYF
-	TRBV4-3	TRBJ2-3	TRBD2	TGCGCCAGCAGCCAACTAGCGGGAGCTATAGATACGCAGTATTTT	CASSQLAGAIDTQYF
-	TRBV5-6	TRBJ1-6	TRBD1	TGTGCCAGCAGTTGGGACAGGGGGCATTCACCCCTCCACTTT	CASSWDRGHSPLHF
few	TRBV7-3	TRBJ2-3	TRBD2	TGTGCCAGCAGCTTAAACCGGAGGGTGGCGGGGGGGCCGAATACGCAGTATTTT	CASSLNRRVAGGPNTQYF
-	TRBV2	TRBJ2-7	-	TGTGCCAGCAGCGGATCATCTAGAGCTCGTGAGCAGTACTTC	CASSGSSRAREQYF
-	TRBV27	TRBJ2-3	TRBD2	TGTGCCAGCAGATTAGCGGGAGGAGGCACAGATACGCAGTATTTT	CASRLAGGGTDTQYF
-	TRBV6-1	TRBJ1-1	-	TGTGCCAGCAGCCACGTGACAGTGGAGAACACCGAAGCTTTCTTT	CASSHVTVENTEAFF
-	TRBV27	TRBJ2-1	TRBD2	TGTGCCAGCAGTGGGACTAGCGGGAGGCCCGGGGAGCAGTTCTTC	CASSGTSGRPGEQFF
-	TRBV18	TRBJ1-2	TRBD1	TGTGCCAGCTCACCCCGGGACAGACTTAACTATGGCTACACCTTC	CASSPRDRLNYGYTF
few	TRBV30	TRBJ2-1	-	TGTGCCTGGAGTGTATTCCGGGGGAGCTCCTACAATGAGCAGTTCTTC	CAWSVFRGSSYNEQFF
-	TRBV28	TRBJ2-5	-	TGTGCCAGCAGCCCCTTATACGGGGAGACCCAGTACTTC	CASSPLYGETQYF
-	TRBV4-3	TRBJ2-1	TRBD2	TGCGCCAGCAGCCAAGGAACTAGCGGGAGAGGAGATGAGCAGTTCTTC	CASSQGTSGRGDEQFF
once	TRBV2	TRBJ2-1	TRBD2	TGTGCCAGCAGTGAAGGCCCCAGCGGGGGGTACAATGAGCAGTTCTTC	CASSEGPSGGYNEQFF
-	TRBV7-3	TRBJ2-3	TRBD1	TGTGCCAGCAGTCGAGACAGGGCTGCAGATACGCAGTATTTT	CASSRDRAADTQYF
many	TRBV6-4	TRBJ2-2	TRBD1	TGTGCCAGCAGCGAACAGGGGGGAATGATCGGGGAGCTGTTTTTT	CASSEQGGMIGELFF
-	TRBV9	TRBJ1-1	-	TGTGCCAGCAGCGGCGTCGGGGGGGATACTGAAGCTTTCTTT	CASSGVGGDTEAFF
-	TRBV11-3	TRBJ1-2	-	TGTGCCAGCAGCTTATCCAGGGACTATGGCTACACCTTC	CASSLSRDYGYTF
-	TRBV6-5	TRBJ1-2	-	TGTGCCAGCAGTTACTTTGCGGGGAGCTATGGCTACACCTTC	CASSYFAGSYGYTF